The 12 T cell receptor beta chains below all came from one sample that was sequenced in a study of early T cells in non-severe SARS-CoV-2 infection. In TCRdb, the 5' RACE reads were re-called with MiXCR into one record per CDR3 protein. The sample includes over 70,000 distinct CDR3 sequences, 13% to 15% of them seen just once. The material sequenced was whole blood. Receptor source: an adult who was a healthcare worker with PCR-confirmed SARS-CoV-2 infection or an uninfected control (not recorded which).

This chain connects TRBV13 to TRBJ2-1; 10 bases align to TRBD2. Trimming cost V 5 bases and J 3 bases; bases outside gene matches: 7. This CDR3 is built from 16 residues. Germline CDR1 and CDR2: PRHDT and FYEKMQ (reference sequence). CDR3 protein: CASSPLLAGDYNEQFF. CDR3 nucleotide sequence: TGTGCCAGCAGCCCCCTGCTAGCGGGAGACTACAATGAGCAGTTCTTC.

This clonotype showed up just a few times. J is TRBJ1-1 and V is TRBV5-1, with a possible D match to TRBD1 (6 bases). The CDR3 has 15 amino acids. Germline V gene sequence: CDR1 SGHRS, CDR2 YFSETQ. The V end was cut by 4 bases, the J end by 2 bases, with 15 bases between. CDR3 sequence reads: CASSVLGGQNTEAFF. The CDR3, as DNA: TGCGCCAGCAGCGTCTTGGGGGGCCAAAACACTGAAGCTTTCTTT. Filled out from reference TRBV5-1 and TRBJ1-1, the complete variable domain reads KAGVTQTPRYLIKTRGQQVTLSCSPISGHRSVSWYQQTPGQGLQFLFEYFSETQRNKGNFPGRFSGRQFSNSRSEMNVSTLELGDSALYLCASSVLGGQNTEAFFGQGTRLTVV.

On this clonotype: This sequence may be a read error, since a much larger clone differs from it by one base. The chain links TRBV11-2 to TRBJ2-4; D remains unclear. CDR3 length equals 14 residues. The V and J ends lost 1 base and 7 bases respectively, with 11 bases between them. Germline V gene data show CDR1 as SGHAT and CDR2 as FQNNGV. CDR3 residues: CASSLGWPLNIQYF. The CDR3 DNA follows: TGTGCCAGCAGCTTAGGCTGGCCTCTGAACATTCAGTACTTC.

This clonotype came up a few times. V and J are TRBV30 and TRBJ1-5, with D possibly being TRBD1 (5 bases). The germline V gene encodes CDR1 GTSNPN and CDR2 SVGIG (reference sequence). Between the trimmed V and J ends, which lost 0 bases and 6 bases, there was a span of 12 bases. This CDR3 is built from 14 residues. The CDR3 coding sequence is TGTGCCTGGAGTGTAGCGTCAGGGCCTCAGCCCCAGCATTTT. It specifies CAWSVASGPQPQHF.

The sample holds many counts of this clonotype. The V gene is TRBV21-1, the J gene TRBJ2-7; the table's D gene call, TRBD1, was not cross checked with the DNA. TRBV21-1 is flagged as a pseudogene. The CDR3 runs 13 residues. In DNA form, the CDR3 reads TGTGCCAGCACCCGGACAGGGGTCTTGTGTCAGTACTTC. The encoded protein is CASTRTGVLCQYF.

In its sample, this clonotype was seen a few times. This chain joins TRBV6-1 and TRBJ2-1; the D is unclear. Deletions cut 10 bases from V and 6 bases from J, with 19 bases between. CDR1 is MNHNS, CDR2 SASEGT, per germline. This CDR3 is built from 14 residues. This CDR3 is CATLKPLGGNEQFF. CDR3 in DNA: TGTGCCACCCTAAAGCCCTTAGGCGGCAATGAGCAGTTCTTC.

The V and J genes are TRBV24-1 and TRBJ2-1; D is ambiguous. The CDR3 is 17 residues long. Between the trimmed V and J ends, which lost 3 bases and 0 bases, there was a span of 14 bases. CDR1 KGHDR and CDR2 SFDVKD come from the germline V gene. As DNA, the CDR3 is TGTGCCACCAGTGATAAGTCCGTGCCCAGCTCCTACAATGAGCAGTTCTTC. This translates into CATSDKSVPSSYNEQFF.

This clonotype was detected many times. The chain is built from TRBV7-9 and TRBJ2-2; a possible D gene is TRBD1 (7 bases). There are 17 residues in the CDR3. CDR1 and CDR2 (germline): SEHNR, FQNEAQ (reference sequence). V was clipped by 3 bases and J by 3 bases, with 17 bases between them. CDR3 nucleotide sequence: TGTGCCAGCAGCTTTGAGGGGGCGGGAAGTCACACCGGGGAGCTGTTTTTT. This encodes CASSFEGAGSHTGELFF.

This clonotype showed up many times. This chain uses TRBV19 with TRBJ2-1; D is ambiguous. Trimming removed 8 bases from V and 10 bases from J, with 18 bases in between. The CDR3 totals 13 residues. Germline V gene lookup returns CDR1 LNHDA and CDR2 SQIVND (reference sequence). The chain's CDR3 is CASGLNGGREQFF. DNA of the CDR3: TGTGCCAGTGGCCTTAACGGCGGCCGGGAGCAGTTCTTC.

This clonotype occurred a few times. The CDR3 spells CSARDYGGPAGYTF. The CDR3 coding sequence is TGCAGTGCTAGAGATTACGGGGGACCGGCGGGCTACACCTTC. The V and J genes are TRBV20-1 and TRBJ1-2; D may be TRBD1 (5 bases). Trimming took off 0 bases at V and 8 bases at J, with 16 bases between the two ends. The CDR3 is made up of 14 amino acids. Germline V lookup: CDR1 DFQATT, CDR2 SNEGSKA (reference sequence).

The chain carries TRBV18 and TRBJ2-7, with 7 nucleotides matching TRBD2. Germline lookup yields CDR1 KGHSH and CDR2 LQKENI. Trimming removed 3 bases from V and 7 bases from J; junction bases left unmatched: 9. The CDR3 extends over 14 amino acids. CDR3 in DNA: TGTGCCAGCTCACCCCGGGAGGCGGGTTTGGAGCAGTACTTC. Translated: CASSPREAGLEQYF.

This clonotype has more than one count but fewer than ten. This chain joins TRBV6-1 and TRBJ1-2, with 9 positions matching TRBD1. With 3 bases clipped from V and 8 bases from J, the junction kept 13 bases outside the gene matches. The length of the CDR3 is 16 residues. From germline, CDR1 is MNHNS and CDR2 SASEGT. The chain's CDR3 is CASSEGTGSLLEGYTF. CDR3 nucleotide sequence: TGTGCCAGCAGTGAGGGGACAGGGAGTCTGTTGGAGGGCTACACCTTC.